This TCR beta chain was identified during a study of blood T cell repertoires in COVID-19. The CDR3 length is 14 residues. Trimming removed 5 bases at V and 8 bases at J, with 18 bases between. Germline V gene data show CDR1 as SEHNR and CDR2 as FQNEAQ (reference sequence). Assay: immunoSEQ multiplex PCR; the TCRdb copy retains only in-frame clones and omits some. Of under 350,000 clones listed, 65% to 90% were seen once; the top ten hold about 4.6%. This clonotype was obtained from a young man who had recovered from COVID-19. The gene calls are TRBV7-9 and TRBJ1-2; TRBD1 is a possible D gene (5 bases). The sequenced material came from PBMCs or T cells enriched from blood (not recorded which). This chain's CDR3 is CASSEATNRWGYTF. The CDR3 DNA reads TGTGCCAGCAGCGAGGCTACTAACAGGTGGGGCTACACCTTC.